The 3 T cell receptor beta chains reported below all come from one sample, sequenced in a study of cytomegalovirus exposure and HLA in healthy donors. The protocol was immunoSEQ multiplex PCR, while the TCRdb copy is restricted to in-frame clones and leaves out a portion. The sample includes some 240,000 clones, roughly 84% seen only once; the top ten take 1.5% to 2.5%. Sequenced material: PBMCs. These TCRs come from a woman between 18 and 29 years old in good health and CMV-seropositive.

V is TRBV5-1 and J is TRBJ2-3; 7 bases agree with TRBD2. Germline CDR1 and CDR2: SGHRS and YFSETQ. V was clipped by 4 bases and J by 0 bases; unmatched bases: 5. This CDR3 has 15 amino acids. As DNA, the CDR3 is TGCGCCAGCAGCACCGCTAGCGGCAGCACAGATACGCAGTATTTT. Translation: CASSTASGSTDTQYF.

The chain couples TRBV27 to TRBJ1-1; 11 nucleotides agree with TRBD1. Trimming cost V 2 bases and J 1 base; bases outside gene matches: 0. Germline V CDR1 and CDR2: MNHEY, SMNVEV (reference sequence). The CDR3 has 15 residues. CDR3 nucleotide sequence: TGTGCCAGCAGTTTAGGACAGGGGGCGAACACTGAAGCTTTCTTT. Translating gives CASSLGQGANTEAFF.

The J gene is TRBJ2-7, the V gene TRBV7-8, with TRBD1 matching 9 bases. This CDR3 comprises 15 residues. Per the germline V gene, CDR1 is SGHVS and CDR2 is FQNEAQ. V dropped 2 bases and J dropped 2; count of bases not matched to a gene: 4. The CDR3 region is CASSLMDRGTYEQYF. The CDR3 DNA sequence: TGTGCCAGCAGCTTAATGGACAGGGGTACCTACGAGCAGTACTTC.